The 5 T cell receptor beta chains below all came from one sample that was sequenced in a study of blood T cell repertoires in COVID-19 (dated by TCRdb to 2020 to 2022). Receptors were amplified or captured by the immunoSEQ multiplex PCR assay. Here the immuneACCESS table is served through TCRdb, limited to in-frame sequences with V and J called. Missing clones are a known gap in these copies; in checked studies unresolved V genes cover under half, and the rest lacks a known reason. A total of 200,000 to 250,000 clones appear in this sample, less than 90% of them only once. Of the sample, nearly 20% is held by the ten largest clones. Sequencing used peripheral blood. The receptors stem from a man between 25 and 39 years old with active or convalescent COVID-19.

In the case of this clone: This specimen includes other DNA sequences encoding the same CDR3. The V gene is TRBV19, the J gene TRBJ2-3; 9 positions agree with TRBD2. CDR1 LNHDA and CDR2 SQIVND come from the germline V gene (reference sequence). Trimming took 4 bases from V and 5 from J; bases not matched to a gene: 10. CDR3 length: 16 amino acids. The CDR3 region is CASSTPLAGGGDTQYF. The DNA for the CDR3 is TGTGCCAGTAGTACCCCACTAGCGGGCGGCGGAGATACGCAGTATTTT.

V gene TRBV25-1 combines with J gene TRBJ2-1; 8 bases are a match to TRBD1. Germline V gene data show CDR1 as MGHDK and CDR2 as SYGVNS. V shed 10 bases, J shed 5 bases, and the junction held 10 bases outside the gene matches. The CDR3 extends over 14 amino acids. CDR3 coding DNA: TGTGCCACCTCCGGGGACAGGAGTAACAATGAGCAGTTCTTC. Its translation: CATSGDRSNNEQFF.

This rearrangement joins TRBV18 to TRBJ1-6, with 7 bases that match TRBD1. From germline, CDR1 is KGHSH and CDR2 LQKENI. V was clipped by 0 bases and J by 6 bases; unmatched bases: 8. The CDR3 has 17 amino acids. The CDR3 sequence: CASSPPRGDRVNSPLHF. CDR3 nucleotide sequence: TGTGCCAGCTCACCACCGAGAGGTGACAGGGTTAATTCACCCCTCCACTTT.

This rearrangement joins TRBV7-9 to TRBJ2-5; 8 bases line up with TRBD1. After removal of 5 bases from V and 5 bases from J, the junction contained 4 bases not matched to a gene. CDR3 length: 13 amino acids. Germline CDR1 reads SEHNR; CDR2 reads FQNEAQ (reference sequence). CDR3: CASSVNRGETQYF. In DNA, the CDR3 is TGTGCCAGCAGCGTCAACAGGGGGGAGACCCAGTACTTC.

The rearrangement uses TRBV19 and TRBJ1-3; the D is unclear. Germline V gives CDR1 LNHDA, CDR2 SQIVND (reference sequence). V was shortened by 4 bases and J by 4 bases, with 23 bases between the two germline ends. The CDR3 has 18 residues. The CDR3 DNA sequence: TGTGCCAGTAGTAATCCCCCCCCGACTCGACCGGCCGGAAACACCATATATTTT. Protein sequence: CASSNPPPTRPAGNTIYF.